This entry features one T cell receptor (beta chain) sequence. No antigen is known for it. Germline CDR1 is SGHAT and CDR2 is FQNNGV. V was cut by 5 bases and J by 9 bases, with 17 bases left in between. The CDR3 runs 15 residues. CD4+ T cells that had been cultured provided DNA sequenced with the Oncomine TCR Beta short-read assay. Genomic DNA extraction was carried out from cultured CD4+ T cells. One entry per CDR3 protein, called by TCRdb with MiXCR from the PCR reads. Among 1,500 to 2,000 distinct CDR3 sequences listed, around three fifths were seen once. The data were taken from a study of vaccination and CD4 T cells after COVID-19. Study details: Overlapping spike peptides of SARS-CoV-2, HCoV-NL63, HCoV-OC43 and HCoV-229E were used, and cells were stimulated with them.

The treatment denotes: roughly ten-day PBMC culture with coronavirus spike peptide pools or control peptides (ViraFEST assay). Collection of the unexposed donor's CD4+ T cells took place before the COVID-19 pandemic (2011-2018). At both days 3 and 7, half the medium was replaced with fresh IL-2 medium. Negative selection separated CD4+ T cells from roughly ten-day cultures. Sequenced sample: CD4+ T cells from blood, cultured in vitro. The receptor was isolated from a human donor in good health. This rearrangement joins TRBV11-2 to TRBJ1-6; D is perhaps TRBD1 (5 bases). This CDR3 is CASSRIEGFISPLHF. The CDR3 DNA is TGTGCCAGCAGCAGAATAGAGGGGTTCATTTCACCCCTCCACTTT.